This T cell receptor (beta chain) was recorded in a study of identifying expanded T cells in peripheral blood. V lost 3 bases and J lost 5, with 9 bases in between. The V gene's germline CDR1 is SNHLY and CDR2 FYNNEI. The CDR3 extends over 13 amino acids. The repertoire was sequenced with immunoSEQ multiplex PCR; TCRdb's copy has only in-frame clones and lacks some. The table lists about 91,000 clones, roughly 86% of them singletons. This receptor was taken from a person aged 18-69 years in good health. The V and J genes are TRBV2 and TRBJ2-3; maybe TRBD2 (5 bases). Sequenced input: blood. Here the CDR3 DNA reads TGTGCCAGCAGTGAGGGAGACGTAGATACGCAGTATTTT. Encoded protein: CASSEGDVDTQYF.